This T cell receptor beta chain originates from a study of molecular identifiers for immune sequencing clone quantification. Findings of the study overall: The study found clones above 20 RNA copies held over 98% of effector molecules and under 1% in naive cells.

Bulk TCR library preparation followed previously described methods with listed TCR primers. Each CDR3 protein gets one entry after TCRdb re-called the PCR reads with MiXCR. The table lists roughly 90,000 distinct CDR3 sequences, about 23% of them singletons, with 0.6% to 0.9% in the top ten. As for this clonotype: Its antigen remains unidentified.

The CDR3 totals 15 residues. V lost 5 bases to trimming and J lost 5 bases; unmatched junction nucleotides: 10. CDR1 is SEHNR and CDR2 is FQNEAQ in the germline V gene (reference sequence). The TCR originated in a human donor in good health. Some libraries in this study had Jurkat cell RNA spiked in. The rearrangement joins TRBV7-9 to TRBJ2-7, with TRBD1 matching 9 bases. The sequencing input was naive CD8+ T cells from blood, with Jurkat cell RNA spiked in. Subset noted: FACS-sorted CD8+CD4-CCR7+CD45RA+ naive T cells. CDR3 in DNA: TGTGCCAGCAGCCAGGGACAGGGATTTTTGCACGAGCAGTACTTC. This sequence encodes CASSQGQGFLHEQYF.